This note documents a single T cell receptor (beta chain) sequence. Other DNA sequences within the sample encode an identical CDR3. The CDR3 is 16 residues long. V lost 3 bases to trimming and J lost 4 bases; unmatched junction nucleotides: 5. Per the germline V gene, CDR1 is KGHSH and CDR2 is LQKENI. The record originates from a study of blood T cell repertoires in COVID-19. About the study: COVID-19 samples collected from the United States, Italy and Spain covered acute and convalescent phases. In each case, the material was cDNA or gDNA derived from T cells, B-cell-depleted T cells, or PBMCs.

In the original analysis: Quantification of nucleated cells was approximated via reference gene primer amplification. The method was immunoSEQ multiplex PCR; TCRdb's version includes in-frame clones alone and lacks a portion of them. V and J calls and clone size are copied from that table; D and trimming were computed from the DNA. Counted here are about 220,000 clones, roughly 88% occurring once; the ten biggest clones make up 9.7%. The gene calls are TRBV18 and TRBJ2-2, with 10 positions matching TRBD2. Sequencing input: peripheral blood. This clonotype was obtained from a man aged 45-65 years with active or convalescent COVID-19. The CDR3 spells CASSPGLAGVTGELFF. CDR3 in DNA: TGTGCCAGCTCACCCGGGCTAGCGGGAGTCACCGGGGAGCTGTTTTTT. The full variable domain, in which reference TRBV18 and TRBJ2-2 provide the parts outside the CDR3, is NAGVMQNPRHLVRRRGQEARLRCSPMKGHSHVYWYRQLPEEGLKFMVYLQKENIIDESGMPKERFSAEFPKEGPSILRIQQVVRGDSAAYFCASSPGLAGVTGELFFGEGSRLTVL.